This TCR beta chain was recorded in a study of blood T cell repertoires in COVID-19. On the study more broadly: Acute and convalescent COVID-19 samples came from the United States, Italy and Spain. In each case, the material was cDNA or gDNA derived from T cells, B-cell-depleted T cells, or PBMCs.

The CDR3 has 14 residues. Trimming took 0 bases from V and 6 from J; bases not matched to a gene: 1. The germline CDR1 and CDR2 sequences are SGHRS and YFSETQ. To note about this clone: Other nucleotide sequences from this sample produce the same CDR3.

Original methodology: Reference gene primer amplification in the assay estimated nucleated cell counts. Clones were read by immunoSEQ multiplex PCR, and TCRdb kept only the in-frame ones, dropping some. V, J and clone size are taken as reported in that table, and D and trimming were inferred from the DNA itself. The data hold some 240,000 clones, with 80% observed a single time. Sequenced material: peripheral blood. The source of this sequence is a human donor in a cohort sampled during active COVID-19. The gene calls are TRBV5-1 and TRBJ2-3; 10 bases fit TRBD1. CDR3 DNA sequence: TGCGCCAGCAGCTTGGGACAGGGGGCTGATACGCAGTATTTT. Translation gives CASSLGQGADTQYF.